Reported below is one TCR beta chain. Its cognate antigen is unknown. Use of 60 Vbeta and 13 Jbeta primers characterized the PCR. Original analysis: In a later analysis, some 10 million of about 80 million unique beta chains occurred in at least two donors. Measured with immunoSEQ multiplex PCR; TCRdb has only the in-frame clones, and not every one. V and J calls plus clone size are reproduced from that table; the DNA served to infer D and trimming. The data contain around 36,000 clones, roughly 90% of them singletons. The entry originates in a study of cytomegalovirus exposure and HLA in healthy donors. The study, taken as a whole, reports: A missense variant in DCLRE1C was later tied to TCR beta V- and J-gene trimming.

The germline CDR1 and CDR2 sequences are SGHRS and YFSETQ. V trimming: 0 bases; J trimming: 5 bases; junction bases outside the gene matches: 5. This CDR3 contains 15 residues. The clonotype was recovered from a woman aged 40 to 50 in good health and CMV-seropositive. The chain employs TRBV5-1 and TRBJ2-5, with 9 bases that match TRBD1. Material for sequencing was PBMCs. The CDR3 coding sequence is TGCGCCAGCAGCTTGGGGACAGGGGAGTGGGAGACCCAGTACTTC. Protein: CASSLGTGEWETQYF.